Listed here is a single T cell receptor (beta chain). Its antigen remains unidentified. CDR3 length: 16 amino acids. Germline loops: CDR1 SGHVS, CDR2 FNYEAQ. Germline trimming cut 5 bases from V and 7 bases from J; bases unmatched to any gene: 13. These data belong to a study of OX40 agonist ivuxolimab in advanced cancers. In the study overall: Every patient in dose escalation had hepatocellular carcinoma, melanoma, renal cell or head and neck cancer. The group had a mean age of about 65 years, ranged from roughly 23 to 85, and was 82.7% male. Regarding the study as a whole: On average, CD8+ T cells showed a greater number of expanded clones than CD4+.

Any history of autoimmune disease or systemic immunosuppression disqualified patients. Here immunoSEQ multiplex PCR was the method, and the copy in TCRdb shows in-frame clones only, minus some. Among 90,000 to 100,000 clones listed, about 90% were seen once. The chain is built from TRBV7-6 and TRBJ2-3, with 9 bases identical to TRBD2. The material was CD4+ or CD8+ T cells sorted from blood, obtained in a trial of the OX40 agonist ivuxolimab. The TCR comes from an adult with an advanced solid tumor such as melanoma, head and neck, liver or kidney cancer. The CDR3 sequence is CASSRRATSGIYTQYF. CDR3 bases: TGTGCCAGCAGCCGGCGGGCGACTAGCGGTATATATACGCAGTATTTT. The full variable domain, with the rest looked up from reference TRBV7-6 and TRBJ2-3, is GAGVSQSPRYKVTKRGQDVALRCDPISGHVSLYWYRQALGQGPEFLTYFNYEAQQDKSGLPNDRFSAERPEGSISTLTIQRTEQRDSAMYRCASSRRATSGIYTQYFGPGTRLTVL.